This entry concerns a single T cell receptor beta chain. Antigen: not known. Losses at the gene ends were 5 bases for V and 2 bases for J; bases not matched to a gene: 4. Germline CDR1 LNHDA, CDR2 SQIVND (reference sequence). The CDR3 has 14 residues. The PCR contained 60 Vbeta and 13 Jbeta primers. Per the authors' pipeline: It was a later analysis that counted roughly 80 million unique TCR beta chains, of which 8.5 million to 12 million were shared. The protocol was immunoSEQ multiplex PCR, while the TCRdb copy is restricted to in-frame clones and leaves out a portion. V and J calls and clone size follow that table, whereas D and trimming were derived from the DNA. The table has about 140,000 clones, about 75% seen once; the top ten hold 10% to 12%. The source of the sample is a study of cytomegalovirus exposure and HLA in healthy donors. Overall study findings and caveats: TCR beta V- and J-gene trimming was later associated with a missense DCLRE1C variant. The authors enumerated 180 or so TCR beta chains as linked to cytomegalovirus. For most TCR sequences rarity was the rule, although some public TCRs occurred in many donors.

What was sequenced was PBMCs. J is TRBJ2-5 and V is TRBV19; 8 bases line up with TRBD2. The sequence was obtained from a man between 18 and 29 years old in good health and CMV-seropositive. Here the CDR3 DNA reads TGTGCCAGTAGTCCACCTAGCGGGCAAGAGACCCAGTACTTC. It specifies CASSPPSGQETQYF.